These 11 T cell receptor beta chains share one sample of origin, sequenced in a study of T cell repertoires in cytomegalovirus infection (dated by TCRdb to the late 2010s). Sequencing used an Illumina HiSeq 1500. TCRdb reworked the public reads: Q25 trimming with fastp, MiXCR clone assembly, productive beta chains retained. Rows are unified per CDR3 protein, each entry keeping the most common DNA and genes. The table for this sample lists about 530,000 distinct CDR3 sequences; around a quarter of them were counted only once. Together, the top ten hold over 10% of the sample. The sequenced sample consisted of PBMCs. The receptors here all came from a human donor in good health (CMV status not recorded). Some clones in this sample may be carry-over from other donors' samples.

The rearrangement joins TRBV19 to TRBJ1-2; D not certain. There are 12 residues in the CDR3. Germline CDR1 and CDR2: LNHDA and SQIVND (reference sequence). With 7 bases removed from V and 4 bases from J, the gap between germline ends came to 10 bases. CDR3: CASTATPYGYTF. The CDR3 DNA reads as TGTGCCAGTACTGCGACGCCCTATGGCTACACCTTC.

This clonotype was counted between two and nine times. The chain employs TRBV7-8 and TRBJ2-5; the D gene could be TRBD1 or TRBD2 (5 bases each). CDR1 and CDR2 (germline): SGHVS, FQNEAQ. V lost 0 bases, J lost 5 bases, and 7 bases lay in between. This CDR3 is built from 13 residues. CDR3 coding DNA: TGTGCCAGCAGCTTAGCTGAGGGGGAGACCCAGTACTTC. Protein: CASSLAEGETQYF.

The chain joins TRBV24-1 to TRBJ2-1; tentative D call: TRBD2 (6 bases). Trimming cost V 0 bases and J 6 bases, with 11 bases left between them. This CDR3 is 15 amino acids long. Germline V gives CDR1 KGHDR, CDR2 SFDVKD. The CDR3 DNA follows: TGTGCCACCAGTGATTTGCTCGGTAGCGGCAATGAGCAGTTCTTC. Its protein product is CATSDLLGSGNEQFF.

This clonotype came up a few times. This chain joins TRBV15 and TRBJ2-4; D not certain. Between the trimmed V and J ends, which lost 4 bases and 12 bases, there was a span of 16 bases. CDR3 length equals 13 residues. Looked up from germline, CDR1 is LNHNV and CDR2 is YYDKDF (reference sequence). Here the CDR3 reads CATSIHTGVGQYF. CDR3 sequence (DNA): TGTGCCACCAGCATCCACACCGGAGTTGGTCAGTACTTC. Full variable domain (outside the CDR3, taken from reference TRBV15 and TRBJ2-4): DAMVIQNPRYQVTQFGKPVTLSCSQTLNHNVMYWYQQKSSQAPKLLFHYYDKDFNNEADTPDNFQSRRPNTSFCFLDIRSPGLGDTAMYLCATSIHTGVGQYFGAGTRLSVL.

The chain is built from TRBV27 and TRBJ2-2, with D uncertain. CDR1 is MNHEY, CDR2 SMNVEV, per germline (reference sequence). The CDR3 extends over 14 amino acids. Trimming cost V 5 bases and J 6 bases, with 13 bases left between them. The CDR3 here is CASSPRKGAGELFF. CDR3 DNA: TGTGCCAGCAGTCCGAGAAAGGGCGCCGGGGAGCTGTTTTTT.

This clonotype occurred many times. The chain is built from TRBV7-2 and TRBJ1-5; D ambiguous. The CDR3 is 13 amino acids. V was clipped by 1 base and J by 6 bases, with 7 bases between them. Per germline, CDR1 SGHTA and CDR2 FQGNSA. CDR3 DNA sequence: TGTGCCAGCAGCTTAGTCGGGGTTCAGCCCCAGCATTTT. Its translation: CASSLVGVQPQHF.

The rearrangement uses TRBV24-1 and TRBJ2-5; the D gene is possibly TRBD2 (5 bases). CDR1 is KGHDR and CDR2 is SFDVKD in the germline V gene. There are 14 residues in the CDR3. Trimming shortened V by 6 bases and J by 1 base, and 11 bases separated the two germline ends. The CDR3 DNA is TGTGCCACCAGTAGGAGCGGAACCCAAGAGACCCAGTACTTC. As protein: CATSRSGTQETQYF.

This clonotype was recorded at least ten times. The rearrangement links TRBV7-2 to TRBJ2-3, with 11 bases matching TRBD2. The germline gives CDR1 SGHTA, CDR2 FQGNSA. J lost 1 base, V lost 5 bases, and 5 bases had no gene match. The CDR3 contains 16 residues. The CDR3 nucleotides read TGTGCCAGCAGCCCTAATAGCGGGGGGGGCACAGATACGCAGTATTTT. This sequence encodes CASSPNSGGGTDTQYF.

This clonotype was counted between two and nine times. The CDR3: CASTLTGTSGRGNTGELFF. CDR3 coding DNA: TGTGCCAGTACCTTAACCGGGACTAGCGGGAGGGGGAACACCGGGGAGCTGTTTTTT. This sequence joins TRBV19 and TRBJ2-2; TRBD2 aligns across 16 bases. Trimming at V came to 7 bases and at J to 1 base, leaving 9 bases not matched to a gene. The length of the CDR3 is 19 residues. Looked up from germline, CDR1 is LNHDA and CDR2 is SQIVND (reference sequence). Drawing the rest from reference TRBV19 and TRBJ2-2, the complete variable domain is DGGITQSPKYLFRKEGQNVTLSCEQNLNHDAMYWYRQDPGQGLRLIYYSQIVNDFQKGDIAEGYSVSREKKESFPLTVTSAQKNPTAFYLCASTLTGTSGRGNTGELFFGEGSRLTVL.

There are a few counts of this clonotype. The J gene is TRBJ1-1, the V gene TRBV5-6; D ambiguous. The CDR3 has 15 amino acids. The germline V and J ends were trimmed by 4 bases and 4 bases, with 17 bases remaining between them. The germline V gene encodes CDR1 SGHDT and CDR2 YYEEEE. CDR3 in DNA: TGTGCCAGCAGCCCGGTTGGGCCCTCCATCACTGAAGCTTTCTTT. It is translated as CASSPVGPSITEAFF.

In this sample, this clonotype turned up a few times. CDR3 region: CASSVNSGVKQPQHF. In DNA, the CDR3 is TGTGCCAGCAGTGTCAACTCAGGGGTCAAACAGCCCCAGCATTTT. The chain uses TRBV2 and TRBJ1-5; possibly TRBD1 for D (6 bases). Germline CDR1 reads SNHLY; CDR2 reads FYNNEI. This CDR3 comprises 15 residues. Trimming removed 4 bases from V and 7 bases from J, with 17 bases in between.